The T cell receptor (beta chain) under discussion was sequenced for a study of blood T cell repertoires in COVID-19. Across the whole study: Donors in the United States, Italy and Spain gave samples during acute or convalescent COVID-19. Nucleic acid was either cDNA or gDNA, and it came from T cells, B-cell-depleted T cells, or PBMCs.

Germline trimming cut 7 bases from V and 7 bases from J; bases unmatched to any gene: 4. This CDR3 is built from 11 residues. CDR1 and CDR2 from the germline V gene are MGHDK and SYGVNS. As processed by the authors: Researchers report that nucleated cell counts were estimated from reference gene primer amplification. TCRdb's copy holds only in-frame clones and misses some; the assay was immunoSEQ multiplex PCR. That table is the source of V, J and clone size, and D and trimming were worked out from the DNA. The repertoire has approximately 300,000 clones, about 90% of them found once; the top ten carry about 6%.

The receptor comes from a man between 18 and 35 years old who had recovered from COVID-19. The chain is built from TRBV25-1 and TRBJ2-7; TRBD2 matches at 7 bases. The sequenced sample consisted of peripheral blood. The DNA of the CDR3 is TGTGCCAGCATCGAGGGAGGGGAGCAGTACTTC. It specifies CASIEGGEQYF.